The clone carrying this T cell receptor (beta chain) has just one count. This entry belongs to a study of blood T cell repertoires in COVID-19. Profiled with immunoSEQ multiplex PCR; TCRdb holds only in-frame clones, not every one. The top ten hold around 1% of the sample, which has 150,000 to 200,000 clones, about 87% seen once. This receptor was taken from a woman younger than 35 who had recovered from COVID-19. Specimen: peripheral blood.

The CDR3: CASSRGLNSYEQYV. In DNA, the CDR3 is TGTGCCAGCAGTCGGGGACTAAATTCCTACGAGCAGTACGTC. The chain combines TRBV6-2 or TRBV6-3 with TRBJ2-7, with 7 bases fitting TRBD2. The CDR3 consists of 14 residues. After removal of 5 bases from V and 1 base from J, the junction contained 5 bases not matched to a gene. Germline loops: CDR1 MNHEY, CDR2 SVGEGT.